These T cell receptor beta chains were read from a single sample in a study of identical twins. TCRdb itself ran the 5' RACE reads through MiXCR, one entry per CDR3 protein. The table records 1,800,000 or so distinct CDR3 sequences, more than 30% of them present only once. The sample was cord blood. The receptors were sampled from a newborn girl in good health. CDR3s include the opening cysteine and the closing phenylalanine or tryptophan. A D gene is named only where the DNA matches it firmly. Only some rows state a clone size, as once, few, many or a class for expanded clones.

clone_size	v_call	j_call	d_call	cdr3_nt	cdr3_aa
-	TRBV21-1	TRBJ1-2	-	TGTGCCAGCAGCAAGAGGAGCCAGGGCCCCCCAGATGGCTACACCTTC	CASSKRSQGPPDGYTF
-	TRBV28	TRBJ2-7	TRBD2	TGTGCCAGCAGCTCCAGCGGGAGCAGCTCCTACGAGCAGTACTTC	CASSSSGSSSYEQYF
few	TRBV4-2	TRBJ2-1	-	TGTGCCAGCAGCCAAGGGGGCAGGGGCAATGAGCAGTTCTTC	CASSQGGRGNEQFF
few	TRBV10-2	TRBJ1-2	-	TGCGCCAGCAGTGAGAGCTCTCCCTATGGCTACACCTTC	CASSESSPYGYTF
-	TRBV27	TRBJ2-1	-	TGTGCCAGCAGTTTTAGCAGGGGTGCGGAGCAGTTCTTC	CASSFSRGAEQFF
-	TRBV4-1	TRBJ2-7	TRBD1	TGCGCCAGCAGCCAAGAGGGGGACAGGGGGTTGTACGAGCAGTACTTC	CASSQEGDRGLYEQYF
-	TRBV14	TRBJ2-2	TRBD2	TGTGCCAGACTAGCGGGAGTTTGGAACACCGGGGAGCTGTTTTTT	CARLAGVWNTGELFF
-	TRBV21-1	TRBJ2-6	-	TGTGCCAGCAGCAAAGCGGCTGGACAGGGAAACTCTGGGGCCAACGTCCTGACTTTC	CASSKAAGQGNSGANVLTF
-	TRBV3-1	TRBJ2-7	-	TGTGCCAGCAGCCAAGACAGGGTGGTGGCTTCATACGAGCAGTACTTC	CASSQDRVVASYEQYF
-	TRBV29-1	TRBJ1-3	TRBD1	TGCAGCGTTGCCTGGGACAGGGGGCAAGGAAACACCATATATTTT	CSVAWDRGQGNTIYF
many	TRBV7-2	TRBJ2-3	-	TGTGCCAGCAGCTTGGAACTCTCGTACACAGATACGCAGTATTTT	CASSLELSYTDTQYF
-	TRBV21-1	TRBJ1-2	-	TGTGCCAGCAGCTTCCTGGCCAGGTATGGAGGCTACACCTTC	CASSFLARYGGYTF
-	TRBV2	TRBJ2-3	TRBD2	TGTGCCAGCGGGACTAGCGGGTGGGATACGCAGTATTTT	CASGTSGWDTQYF
few	TRBV20-1	TRBJ2-3	TRBD2	TGCAGTGCTACGACTAGCGGGCCCACAGATACGCAGTATTTT	CSATTSGPTDTQYF
-	TRBV2	TRBJ2-3	-	TGTGCCGGCAGTGAAGGTTACAGACTAACAGATACGCAGTATTTT	CAGSEGYRLTDTQYF
many	TRBV4-1	TRBJ2-1	-	TGCGCCAGCAGCCAAGATGTCCCAGGACATCCCCGGGGCAATGAGCAGTTCTTC	CASSQDVPGHPRGNEQFF
-	TRBV18	TRBJ2-3	-	TGTGCCAGCTCGTCTGGACGGGACGATACGCAGTATTTT	CASSSGRDDTQYF
-	TRBV20-1	TRBJ2-3	-	TGCAGTGCTAACGACAAATCGTGGGGAGATACGCAGTATTTT	CSANDKSWGDTQYF
-	TRBV12-3/TRBV12-4	TRBJ1-2	TRBD1	TGTGCCAGCAGACCCGGGACAGGGGGCAATGGCTACACCTTC	CASRPGTGGNGYTF
-	TRBV20-1	TRBJ1-6	-	TGCAGTGCCCCGGTTGGTGGGGTGCCACCCCTCCACTTT	CSAPVGGVPPLHF
-	TRBV2	TRBJ2-3	TRBD2	TGTGCCAGCAGTGAAGAGCGGGAGGGAGATACGCAGTATTTT	CASSEEREGDTQYF
few	TRBV30	TRBJ2-3	TRBD1	TGTGCCTGGAGTGTAGGACAGGACACAGATACGCAGTATTTT	CAWSVGQDTDTQYF
few	TRBV12-3/TRBV12-4	TRBJ2-1	TRBD2	TGTGCCAGCAGTCTCGGGACTAATCGCTACAATGAGCAGTTCTTC	CASSLGTNRYNEQFF
-	TRBV3-1	TRBJ2-3	TRBD1	TGTGCCAGCAGCCAAGTGGGACAGGCTCGCGATACGCAGTATTTT	CASSQVGQARDTQYF
many	TRBV3-1	TRBJ2-1	TRBD2	TGTGCCAGCAGCCGAGGACTAGCGGGCTACAATGAGCAGTTCTTC	CASSRGLAGYNEQFF
few	TRBV25-1	TRBJ1-1	TRBD1	TGTGCCAGCAGTGGGGACAGGGGGCGAACTGAAGCTTTCTTT	CASSGDRGRTEAFF
many	TRBV20-1	TRBJ2-7	-	TGCAGTGCTAGAGGGAGAGGAACGAGCTCCTACGAGCAGTACTTC	CSARGRGTSSYEQYF
many	TRBV5-1	TRBJ2-5	TRBD2	TGCGCCAGCAGCACGCCGGGACTATACCAAGAGACCCAGTACTTC	CASSTPGLYQETQYF
few	TRBV4-2	TRBJ2-1	-	TGTGCCAGCAGCCAAGGACTTGGGGCAGGCAATGAGCAGTTCTTC	CASSQGLGAGNEQFF
-	TRBV29-1	TRBJ2-5	-	TGCAGCGTGGCTACTCCCGGGAGAGAGACCCAGTACTTC	CSVATPGRETQYF
many	TRBV18	TRBJ2-7	-	TGTGCCAGCAGCTCCAGCTCCTACGAGCAGTACTTC	CASSSSSYEQYF
-	TRBV21-1	TRBJ1-6	-	TGTGCCAGCAGCAAAAAGGGGGGGACAGATTCCTATAATTCACCCCTCCACTTT	CASSKKGGTDSYNSPLHF
once	TRBV28	TRBJ2-5	TRBD1	TGTGCCAGCAGCACAGAAGGGACAGGGCCCTACAATGAGCAGTACTTC	CASSTEGTGPYNEQYF
many	TRBV4-2	TRBJ2-5	TRBD2	TGTGCCAGCAGCCGAATTTCGACTAGCGGGAGAGGGTCACTCTGGCAAGAGACCCAGTACTTC	CASSRISTSGRGSLWQETQYF
-	TRBV12-3/TRBV12-4	TRBJ2-3	TRBD2	TGTGCCAGCAGTCCGAAACAGGCGGGGGAAAGGGATACGCAGTATTTT	CASSPKQAGERDTQYF
-	TRBV4-2	TRBJ2-1	-	TGTGCCAGCAGCCAAGATTTAAGGACCCCCAGCTCCTACAATGAGCAGTTCTTC	CASSQDLRTPSSYNEQFF
many	TRBV5-1	TRBJ2-3	-	TGTGCCAGCAGCTTACAGGGCACAGATACGCAGTATTTT	CASSLQGTDTQYF
-	TRBV10-3	TRBJ1-4	-	TGTGCCATCAGTGACAGTGAAAAACTGTTTTTT	CAISDSEKLFF
-	TRBV4-2	TRBJ1-4	TRBD1	TGTGCCAGCAGCCAACGACAGGGCCTAAATGAAAAACTGTTTTTT	CASSQRQGLNEKLFF
-	TRBV7-9	TRBJ2-5	-	TGTGCCAGCAGCGTAGCCTCTGGGAAGTACCAAGAGACCCAGTACTTC	CASSVASGKYQETQYF
few	TRBV6-6	TRBJ2-4	-	TGTGCCACCCTAGAATTAGCTCCCCCCAAAAACATTCAGTACTTC	CATLELAPPKNIQYF
few	TRBV29-1	TRBJ2-3	TRBD2	TGCAGCATTCGGGGACTAGCGGCTACTAGCACAGATACGCAGTATTTT	CSIRGLAATSTDTQYF
-	TRBV20-1	TRBJ2-1	-	TGCAGTGCTAGATCGACGACCGGGGAGCAGTTCTTC	CSARSTTGEQFF
-	TRBV5-1	TRBJ1-1	-	TGCGCCAGCAGCGTGGAGGGGGGTATGAACACTGAAGCTTTCTTT	CASSVEGGMNTEAFF
-	TRBV15	TRBJ2-4	-	TGTGCCACCAGCACCAGGGCGAAATTTTTAGCCAAAAACATTCAGTACTTC	CATSTRAKFLAKNIQYF
-	TRBV7-2	TRBJ2-7	TRBD2	TGTGCCAGCAGCTTGAGCGGCGGGAGAAAACTCTACGAGCAGTACTTC	CASSLSGGRKLYEQYF
few	TRBV28	TRBJ2-7	TRBD1	TGTGCCAGCAGACCCGGACAGGGACACTCCTACGAGCAGTACTTC	CASRPGQGHSYEQYF
-	TRBV24-1	TRBJ2-5	-	TGTGCCACCAGTGACCCGACAGAAGAGACCCAGTACTTC	CATSDPTEETQYF
-	TRBV20-1	TRBJ1-3	-	TGCAGTGCTAGACAGGGCGCTGGAAACATCATATATTTT	CSARQGAGNIIYF
-	TRBV12-3/TRBV12-4	TRBJ2-1	TRBD2	TGTGCCAGCAGCCTGGAGCGGGGGGGTCGCAATGAGCAGTTCTTC	CASSLERGGRNEQFF
few	TRBV7-8	TRBJ1-4	-	TGTGCCAGCAGCGAACAGGGAAGAGTCGAAAAACTGTTTTTT	CASSEQGRVEKLFF
few	TRBV20-1	TRBJ2-1	-	TGCAGTGCTGCTTCGGGGGCCGGGTACAATGAGCAGTTCTTC	CSAASGAGYNEQFF
-	TRBV7-9	TRBJ2-5	-	TGTGCCAGCAGCTTATCCTCCCCGGGGCAGTACTTC	CASSLSSPGQYF
few	TRBV20-1	TRBJ2-7	TRBD2	TGCAGTGCTAGAGATGCGATAGCGGGGGGCATGAGCTCCTACGAGCAGTACTTC	CSARDAIAGGMSSYEQYF
many	TRBV7-9	TRBJ2-7	-	TGTGCCAGCAGCTTAACTGAGGGATACGAGCAGTACTTC	CASSLTEGYEQYF
-	TRBV10-3	TRBJ2-1	-	TGTGCCATCAGTGAGTCACTAACGGGCAATGAGCAGTTCTTC	CAISESLTGNEQFF
few	TRBV25-1	TRBJ2-3	-	TGTGCCAGCAGGGCAGGGGAATCGGGTACGCAGTATTTT	CASRAGESGTQYF